These 10 T cell receptor beta chains were sequenced from one sample in a study of blood T cell repertoires in COVID-19. The assay was immunoSEQ multiplex PCR, and TCRdb's table has in-frame clones only and misses some. The sample contains tens of thousands of clones, around 90% of which appear only once. Specimen: peripheral blood. The receptors come from a man aged 40-49 years with COVID-19, enrolled during active disease.

V gene TRBV29-1 combines with J gene TRBJ1-1; a weak D match, TRBD1 (5 bases). Trimming stripped 6 bases from V and 0 bases from J, with 14 bases between. Germline CDR1 is SQVTM and CDR2 is ANQGSEA. The CDR3 is made up of 14 amino acids. The CDR3 loop is CSVQTDKMNTEAFF. CDR3 sequence (DNA): TGCAGCGTACAGACGGACAAGATGAACACTGAAGCTTTCTTT.

Only one count was recorded for this clone. This chain links TRBV11-2 with TRBJ1-1; possible D gene TRBD1, 6 bases. Germline V gives CDR1 SGHAT, CDR2 FQNNGV. There are 13 residues in the CDR3. The V and J ends lost 5 bases and 7 bases respectively, with 14 bases between them. The CDR3 nucleotides read TGTGCCAGCAGCCCCCCAGGGGCCAGTGAAGCTTTCTTT. This sequence encodes CASSPPGASEAFF.

This rearrangement joins TRBV19 to TRBJ1-6, with 8 positions matching TRBD1. J was trimmed by 8 bases and V by 4 bases; bases with no gene match: 7. CDR1 LNHDA and CDR2 SQIVND come from the germline V gene (reference sequence). The CDR3 is 15 amino acids. DNA of the CDR3: TGTGCCAGTAGTAGAGACGGGACAGGCTATTCACCCCTCCACTTT. It translates to CASSRDGTGYSPLHF.

V usage is TRBV4-1 and J usage is TRBJ2-2; 12 bases map to TRBD2. There are 16 residues in the CDR3. Germline CDR1 MGHRA, CDR2 YSYEKL. The J segment lost 8 bases and the V segment lost 0 bases, leaving 4 bases of the junction unmatched. CDR3 region: CASSQERLAGAGELFF. The CDR3 nucleotides read TGCGCCAGCAGCCAAGAAAGACTAGCGGGAGCAGGGGAGCTGTTTTTT.

The chain combines TRBV12-5 with TRBJ2-2; TRBD1 matches at 7 bases. This CDR3 region has 16 residues. Per the germline V gene, CDR1 is LGHNT and CDR2 is FRNRAP. The trim removed 5 bases at V and 4 bases at J, leaving 10 bases unmatched. CDR3 residues: CASGPSGQVGTGELFF. DNA of the CDR3: TGTGCTAGTGGTCCCTCCGGACAGGTGGGCACCGGGGAGCTGTTTTTT.

The V and J genes are TRBV21-1 and TRBJ2-7; TRBD1, the D gene given by the table, was not confirmed from the DNA. TRBV21-1 is deemed a pseudogene. CDR3 length: 16 amino acids. CDR3 in amino acids: CASTICGDRALNEQYF. The CDR3 bases are TGTGCCAGCACCATTTGTGGGGACAGGGCTTTGAACGAGCAGTACTTC.

The rearrangement joins TRBV28 to TRBJ1-5; D gene uncertain. Germline CDR1 is MDHEN and CDR2 is SYDVKM. The CDR3 totals 13 residues. V lost 8 bases and J 1 base, leaving 9 bases between the germline ends. CDR3 sequence: CASEGNSNQPQHF. The CDR3 nucleotides read TGTGCCAGCGAGGGTAACAGCAATCAGCCCCAGCATTTT.

This chain links TRBV13 with TRBJ2-1; 8 bases line up with TRBD2. The germline V gene has CDR1 PRHDT and CDR2 FYEKMQ (reference sequence). The CDR3 has 14 residues. V lost 1 base, J lost 6 bases, and 2 bases stayed unmatched. The CDR3 sequence is CASSLVAGPNEQFF. CDR3 DNA sequence: TGTGCCAGCAGCTTAGTAGCGGGGCCCAATGAGCAGTTCTTC.

The chain joins TRBV28 to TRBJ1-2; D is ambiguous. Trimming removed 8 bases at V and 8 bases at J, with 18 bases between. The CDR3 has 13 amino acids. CDR1 MDHEN and CDR2 SYDVKM come from the germline V gene. CDR3 DNA sequence: TGTGCCAGCGCCATAGGCGGGCGGGGAGGCTACACCTTC. This gives the protein CASAIGGRGGYTF.

This chain uses TRBV6-1 with TRBJ1-1, with D hard to call. In germline, CDR1 is MNHNS, CDR2 SASEGT. The CDR3 runs to 13 residues. V was clipped by 1 base and J by 1 base, with 4 bases between them. The CDR3 protein is CASSEVKNTEAFF. In DNA form, the CDR3 reads TGTGCCAGCAGTGAAGTCAAGAACACTGAAGCTTTCTTT.